This entry features one T cell receptor beta chain sequence. Its antigen remains unknown. This sample is part of a study of cytomegalovirus exposure and HLA in healthy donors. Study-level information: When 398 donors were genotyped, around 77% of them were found to fall in the Caucasian-associated ancestry cluster.

Regarding the study as a whole: Sequencing likely produced, as an artifact, a cluster of highly shared sequence variants.

From germline, CDR1 is MDHEN and CDR2 SYDVKM. The CDR3 consists of 12 residues. Trimming took 6 bases from V and 6 from J, leaving 11 bases between them. Unrecorded immune exposures were likely, despite nominal health at sampling. Amplification used 60 Vbeta primers and 13 Jbeta primers. Generated by immunoSEQ multiplex PCR, the TCRdb table keeps only in-frame clones and is missing some. The sample holds 100,000 to 150,000 clones, around 77% seen once. Input material: PBMCs. This sequence was found in a middle-aged woman in good health and CMV-seropositive. The chain carries TRBV28 and TRBJ1-1, with D possibly matching TRBD1 (5 bases). The CDR3 DNA reads TGTGCCAGCAGAAGTGACAGCCCTGAAGCTTTCTTT. This translates into CASRSDSPEAFF. Using reference TRBV28 and TRBJ1-1 for the parts outside the CDR3, the full variable domain is DVKVTQSSRYLVKRTGEKVFLECVQDMDHENMFWYRQDPGLGLRLIYFSYDVKMKEKGDIPEGYSVSREKKERFSLILESASTNQTSMYLCASRSDSPEAFFGQGTRLTVV.